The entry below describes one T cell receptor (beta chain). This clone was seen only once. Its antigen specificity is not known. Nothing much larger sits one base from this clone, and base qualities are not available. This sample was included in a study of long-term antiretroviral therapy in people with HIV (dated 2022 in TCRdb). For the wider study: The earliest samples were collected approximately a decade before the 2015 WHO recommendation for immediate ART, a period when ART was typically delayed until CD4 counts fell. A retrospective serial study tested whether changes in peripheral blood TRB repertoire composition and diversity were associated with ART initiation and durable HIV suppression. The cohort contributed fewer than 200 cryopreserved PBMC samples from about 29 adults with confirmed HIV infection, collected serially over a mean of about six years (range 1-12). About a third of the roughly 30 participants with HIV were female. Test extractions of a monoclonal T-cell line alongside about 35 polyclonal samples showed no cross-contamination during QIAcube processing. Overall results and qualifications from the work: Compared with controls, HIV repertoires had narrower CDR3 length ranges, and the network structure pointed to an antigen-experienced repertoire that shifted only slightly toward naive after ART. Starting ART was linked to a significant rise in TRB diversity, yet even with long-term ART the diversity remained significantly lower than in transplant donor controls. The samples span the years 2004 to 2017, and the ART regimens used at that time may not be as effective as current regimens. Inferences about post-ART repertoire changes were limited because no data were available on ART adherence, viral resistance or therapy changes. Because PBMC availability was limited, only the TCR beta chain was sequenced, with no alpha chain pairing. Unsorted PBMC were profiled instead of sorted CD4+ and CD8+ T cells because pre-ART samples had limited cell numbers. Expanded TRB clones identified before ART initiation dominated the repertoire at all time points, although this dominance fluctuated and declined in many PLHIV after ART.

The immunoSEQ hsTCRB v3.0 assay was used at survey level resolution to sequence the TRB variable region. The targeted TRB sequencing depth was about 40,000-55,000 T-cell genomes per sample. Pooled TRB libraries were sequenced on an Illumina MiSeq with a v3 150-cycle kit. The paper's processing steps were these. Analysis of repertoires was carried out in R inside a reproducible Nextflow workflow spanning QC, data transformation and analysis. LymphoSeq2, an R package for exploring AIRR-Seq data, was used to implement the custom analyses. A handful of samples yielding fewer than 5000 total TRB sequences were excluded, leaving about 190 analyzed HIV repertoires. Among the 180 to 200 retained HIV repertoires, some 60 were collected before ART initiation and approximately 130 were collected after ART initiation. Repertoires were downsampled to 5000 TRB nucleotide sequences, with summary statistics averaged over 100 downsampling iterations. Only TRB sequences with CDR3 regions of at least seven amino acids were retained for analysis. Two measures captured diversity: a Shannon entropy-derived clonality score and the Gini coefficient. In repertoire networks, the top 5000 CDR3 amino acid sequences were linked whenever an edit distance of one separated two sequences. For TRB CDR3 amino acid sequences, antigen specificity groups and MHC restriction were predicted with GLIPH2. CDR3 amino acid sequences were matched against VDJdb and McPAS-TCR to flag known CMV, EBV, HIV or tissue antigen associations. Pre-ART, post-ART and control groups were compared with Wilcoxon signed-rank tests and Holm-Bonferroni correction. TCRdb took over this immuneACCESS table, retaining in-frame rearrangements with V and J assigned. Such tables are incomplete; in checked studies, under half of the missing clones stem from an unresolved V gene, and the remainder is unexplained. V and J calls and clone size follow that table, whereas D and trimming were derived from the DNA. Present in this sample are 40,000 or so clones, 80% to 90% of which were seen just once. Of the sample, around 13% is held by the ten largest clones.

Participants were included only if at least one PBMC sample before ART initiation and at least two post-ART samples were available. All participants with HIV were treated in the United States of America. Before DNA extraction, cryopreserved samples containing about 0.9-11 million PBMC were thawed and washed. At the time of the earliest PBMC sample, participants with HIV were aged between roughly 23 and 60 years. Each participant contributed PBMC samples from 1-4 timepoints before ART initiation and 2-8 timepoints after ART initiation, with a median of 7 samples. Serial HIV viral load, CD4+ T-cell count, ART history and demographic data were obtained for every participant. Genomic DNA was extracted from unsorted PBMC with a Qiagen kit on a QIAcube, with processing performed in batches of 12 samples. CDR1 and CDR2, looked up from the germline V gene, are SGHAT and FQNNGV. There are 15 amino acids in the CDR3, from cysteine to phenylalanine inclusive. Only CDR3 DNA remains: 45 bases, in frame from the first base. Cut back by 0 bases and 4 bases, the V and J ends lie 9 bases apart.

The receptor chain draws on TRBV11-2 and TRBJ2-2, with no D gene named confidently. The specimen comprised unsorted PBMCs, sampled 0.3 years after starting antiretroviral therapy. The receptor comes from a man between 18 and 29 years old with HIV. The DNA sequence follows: TGTGCCAGCAGCTTAGAGGGCAGGAGCACCGGGGAGCTGTTTTTT. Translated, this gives CASSLEGRSTGELFF. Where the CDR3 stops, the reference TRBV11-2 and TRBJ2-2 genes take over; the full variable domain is EAGVAQSPRYKIIEKRQSVAFWCNPISGHATLYWYQQILGQGPKLLIQFQNNGVVDDSQLPKDRFSAERLKGVDSTLKIQPAKLEDSAVYLCASSLEGRSTGELFFGEGSRLTVL.